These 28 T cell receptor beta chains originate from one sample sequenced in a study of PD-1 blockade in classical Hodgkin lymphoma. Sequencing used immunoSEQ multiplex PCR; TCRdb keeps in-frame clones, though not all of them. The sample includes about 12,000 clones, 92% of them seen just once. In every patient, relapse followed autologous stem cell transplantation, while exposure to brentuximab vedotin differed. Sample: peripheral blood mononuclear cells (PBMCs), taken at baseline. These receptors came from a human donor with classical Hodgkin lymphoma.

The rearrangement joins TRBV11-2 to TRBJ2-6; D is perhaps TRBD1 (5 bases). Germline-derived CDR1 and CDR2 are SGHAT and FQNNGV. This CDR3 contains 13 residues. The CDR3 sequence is CATRVSGANVLTF. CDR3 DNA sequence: TGTGCAACCAGGGTCTCTGGGGCCAACGTCCTGACTTTC.

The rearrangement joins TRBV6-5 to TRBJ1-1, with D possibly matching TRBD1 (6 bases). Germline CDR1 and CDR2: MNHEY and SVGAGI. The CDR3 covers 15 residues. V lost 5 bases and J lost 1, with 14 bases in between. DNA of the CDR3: TGTGCCAGCAGTCAATCAGGGGCCGGGAACACTGAAGCTTTCTTT. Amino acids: CASSQSGAGNTEAFF.

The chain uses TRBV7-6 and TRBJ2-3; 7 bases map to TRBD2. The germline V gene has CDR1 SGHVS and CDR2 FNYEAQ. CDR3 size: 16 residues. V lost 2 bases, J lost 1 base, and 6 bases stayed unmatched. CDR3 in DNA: TGTGCCAGCAGCTTAAGGCGGGAGCCTGGCACAGATACGCAGTATTTT. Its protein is CASSLRREPGTDTQYF. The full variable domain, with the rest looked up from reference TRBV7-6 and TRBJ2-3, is GAGVSQSPRYKVTKRGQDVALRCDPISGHVSLYWYRQALGQGPEFLTYFNYEAQQDKSGLPNDRFSAERPEGSISTLTIQRTEQRDSAMYRCASSLRREPGTDTQYFGPGTRLTVL.

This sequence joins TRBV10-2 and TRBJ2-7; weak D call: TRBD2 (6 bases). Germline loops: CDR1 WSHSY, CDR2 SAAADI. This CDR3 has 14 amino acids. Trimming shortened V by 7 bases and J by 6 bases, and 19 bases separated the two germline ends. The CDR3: CASTEGIRDAEQYF. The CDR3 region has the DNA TGCGCCAGCACGGAGGGAATAAGGGACGCCGAGCAGTACTTC.

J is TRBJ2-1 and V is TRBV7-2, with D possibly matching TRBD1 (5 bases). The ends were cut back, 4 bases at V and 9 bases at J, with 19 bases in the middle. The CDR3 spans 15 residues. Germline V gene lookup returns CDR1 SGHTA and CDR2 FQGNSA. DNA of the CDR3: TGTGCCAGCAGCTCTAGAAGGGGTACGACAGTTGAGCAGTTCTTC. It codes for CASSSRRGTTVEQFF.

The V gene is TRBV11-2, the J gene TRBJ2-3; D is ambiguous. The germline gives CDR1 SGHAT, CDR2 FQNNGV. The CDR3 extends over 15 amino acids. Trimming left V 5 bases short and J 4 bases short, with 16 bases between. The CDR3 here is CASSPSGFEADTQYF. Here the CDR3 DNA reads TGTGCCAGCAGCCCATCGGGCTTTGAGGCAGATACGCAGTATTTT.

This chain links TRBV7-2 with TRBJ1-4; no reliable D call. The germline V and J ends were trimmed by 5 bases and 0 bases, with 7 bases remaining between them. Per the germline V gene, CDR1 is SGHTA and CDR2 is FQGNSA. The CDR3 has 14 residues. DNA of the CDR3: TGTGCCAGCAGCCCAGCTGCAACTAATGAAAAACTGTTTTTT. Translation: CASSPAATNEKLFF.

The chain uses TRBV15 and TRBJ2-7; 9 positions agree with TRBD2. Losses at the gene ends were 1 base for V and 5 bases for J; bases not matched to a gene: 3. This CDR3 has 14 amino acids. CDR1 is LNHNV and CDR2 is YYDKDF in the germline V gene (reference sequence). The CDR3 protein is CATSRVSGSDEQYF. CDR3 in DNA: TGTGCCACCAGCAGAGTTAGCGGGAGCGACGAGCAGTACTTC.

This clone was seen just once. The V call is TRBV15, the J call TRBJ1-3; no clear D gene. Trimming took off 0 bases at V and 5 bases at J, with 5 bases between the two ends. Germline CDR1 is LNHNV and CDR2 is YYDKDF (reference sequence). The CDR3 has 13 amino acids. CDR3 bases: TGTGCCACCAGCAGAGACACTCGAAACACCATATATTTT. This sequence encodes CATSRDTRNTIYF.

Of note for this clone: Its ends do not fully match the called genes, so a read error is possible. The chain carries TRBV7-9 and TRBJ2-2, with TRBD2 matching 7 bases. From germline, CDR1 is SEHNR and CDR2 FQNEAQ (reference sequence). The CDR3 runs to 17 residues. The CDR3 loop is CASSLGGRALEGRGAVF. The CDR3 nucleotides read TGTGCCAGCAGCTTAGGTGGGAGGGCCTTAGAGGGCCGGGGAGCTGTTTTT.

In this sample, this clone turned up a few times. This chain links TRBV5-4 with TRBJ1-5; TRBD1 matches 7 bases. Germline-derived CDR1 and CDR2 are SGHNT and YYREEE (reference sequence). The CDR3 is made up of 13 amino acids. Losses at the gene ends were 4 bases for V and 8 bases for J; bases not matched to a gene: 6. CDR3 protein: CASSGGQSEPQHF. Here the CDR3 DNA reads TGTGCCAGCAGCGGGGGACAGTCTGAGCCCCAGCATTTT.

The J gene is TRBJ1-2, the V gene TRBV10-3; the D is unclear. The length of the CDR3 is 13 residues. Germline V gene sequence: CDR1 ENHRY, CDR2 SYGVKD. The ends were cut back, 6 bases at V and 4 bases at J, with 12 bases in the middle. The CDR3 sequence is CAIRLTEIYGYTF. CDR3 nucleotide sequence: TGTGCCATCAGATTAACTGAGATCTATGGCTACACCTTC.

CDR3 amino acids: CAISGVINYQVAYGYTF. The CDR3 region has the DNA TGTGCCATCAGTGGCGTGATAAATTATCAGGTGGCTTATGGCTACACCTTC. The rearrangement links TRBV10-3 to TRBJ1-2; D remains unclear. From germline, CDR1 is ENHRY and CDR2 SYGVKD. This CDR3 is 17 amino acids long. Deletions cut 4 bases from V and 5 bases from J, with 23 bases between.

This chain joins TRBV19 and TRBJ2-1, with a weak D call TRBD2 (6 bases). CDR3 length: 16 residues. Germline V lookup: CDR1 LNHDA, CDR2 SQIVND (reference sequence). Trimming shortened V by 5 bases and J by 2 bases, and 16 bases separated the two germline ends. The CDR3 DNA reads TGTGCCAGTAGTCCGAGGGCGGGACGGGCCTACAATGAGCAGTTCTTC. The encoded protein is CASSPRAGRAYNEQFF.

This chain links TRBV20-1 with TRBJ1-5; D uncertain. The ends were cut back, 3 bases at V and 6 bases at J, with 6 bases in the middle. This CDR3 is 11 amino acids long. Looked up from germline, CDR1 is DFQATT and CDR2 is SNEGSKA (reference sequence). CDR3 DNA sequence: TGCAGTGCTAGCCCCCCTCAGCCCCAGCATTTT. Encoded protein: CSASPPQPQHF.

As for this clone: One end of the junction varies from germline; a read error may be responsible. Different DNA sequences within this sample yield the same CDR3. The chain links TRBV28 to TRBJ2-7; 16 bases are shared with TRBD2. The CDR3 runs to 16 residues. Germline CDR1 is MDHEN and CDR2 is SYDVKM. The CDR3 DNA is TGTGCCCGCAGGTCGGGGACTAGCGGGGGGGCGGGCGAGCAGTACTTC. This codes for CARRSGTSGGAGEQYF.

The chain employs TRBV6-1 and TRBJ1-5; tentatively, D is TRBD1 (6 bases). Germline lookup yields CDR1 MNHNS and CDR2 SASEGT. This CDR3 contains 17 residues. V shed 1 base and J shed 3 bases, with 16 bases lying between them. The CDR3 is CASSEVSGGGINQPQHF. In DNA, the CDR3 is TGTGCCAGCAGTGAAGTTAGTGGAGGGGGGATCAATCAGCCCCAGCATTTT.

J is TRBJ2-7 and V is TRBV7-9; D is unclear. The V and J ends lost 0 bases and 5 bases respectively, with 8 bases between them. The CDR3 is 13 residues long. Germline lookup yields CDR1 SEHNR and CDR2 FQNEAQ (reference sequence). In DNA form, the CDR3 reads TGTGCCAGCAGCTTAGCGTTCACAGACGAGCAGTACTTC. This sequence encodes CASSLAFTDEQYF. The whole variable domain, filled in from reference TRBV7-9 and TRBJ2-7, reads DTGVSQNPRHKITKRGQNVTFRCDPISEHNRLYWYRQTLGQGPEFLTYFQNEAQLEKSRLLSDRFSAERPKGSFSTLEIQRTEQGDSAMYLCASSLAFTDEQYFGPGTRLTVT.

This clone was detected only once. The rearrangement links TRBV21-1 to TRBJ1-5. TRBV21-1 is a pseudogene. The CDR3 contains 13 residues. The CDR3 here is CAISGGGDQPQHF. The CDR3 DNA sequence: TGTGCCATTTCCGGGGGAGGGGATCAGCCCCAGCATTTT.

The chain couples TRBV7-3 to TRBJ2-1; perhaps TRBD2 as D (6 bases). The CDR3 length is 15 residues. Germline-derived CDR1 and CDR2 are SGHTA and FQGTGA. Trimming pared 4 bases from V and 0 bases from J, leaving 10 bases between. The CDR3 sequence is CASSYMGGSYNEQFF. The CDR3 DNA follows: TGTGCCAGCAGCTACATGGGGGGCTCCTACAATGAGCAGTTCTTC.

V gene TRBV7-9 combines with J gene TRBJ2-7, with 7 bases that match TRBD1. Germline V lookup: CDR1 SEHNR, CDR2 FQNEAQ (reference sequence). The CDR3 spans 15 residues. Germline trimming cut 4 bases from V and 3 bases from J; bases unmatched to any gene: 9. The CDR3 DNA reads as TGTGCCAGCAGCTCCCCCCGGGACAGCGGCTACGAGCAGTACTTC. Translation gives CASSSPRDSGYEQYF.

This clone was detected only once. The CDR3 DNA sequence: TGTGCCAGCCGGGCGACAGGGTTTCAGCCCCAGCATTTT. Amino acids: CASRATGFQPQHF. V is TRBV7-2 and J is TRBJ1-5; 7 bases align to TRBD1. The V and J ends lost 8 bases and 6 bases, in that order; junction bases with no gene match: 7. Germline values: CDR1 SGHTA, CDR2 FQGNSA. The CDR3 totals 13 residues.

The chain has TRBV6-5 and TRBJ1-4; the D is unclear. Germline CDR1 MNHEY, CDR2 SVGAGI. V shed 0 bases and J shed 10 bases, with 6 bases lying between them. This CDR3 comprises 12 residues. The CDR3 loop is CASSYSGSKLFF. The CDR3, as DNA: TGTGCCAGCAGTTACTCGGGGTCAAAACTGTTTTTT.

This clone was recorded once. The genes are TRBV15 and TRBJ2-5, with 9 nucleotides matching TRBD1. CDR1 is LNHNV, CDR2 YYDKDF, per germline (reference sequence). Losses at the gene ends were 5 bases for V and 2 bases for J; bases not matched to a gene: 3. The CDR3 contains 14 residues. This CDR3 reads CATSGQGTQETQYF. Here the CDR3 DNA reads TGTGCCACCAGCGGACAGGGGACACAAGAGACCCAGTACTTC.

The CDR3 nucleotides are TGTGCCAGCCGGGACAGGCTCTACGAGCAGTACTTC. This encodes CASRDRLYEQYF. The gene calls are TRBV6-4 and TRBJ2-7, with TRBD1 identical over 8 bases. CDR1 and CDR2 from the germline V gene are MRHNA and SNTAGT. The CDR3 loop spans 12 amino acids. The trim removed 8 bases at V and 3 bases at J, leaving 3 bases unmatched.

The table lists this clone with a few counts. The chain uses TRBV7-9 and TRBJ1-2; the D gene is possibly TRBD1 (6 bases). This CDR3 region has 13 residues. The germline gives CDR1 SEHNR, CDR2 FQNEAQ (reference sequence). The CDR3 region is CASSGEVLGGYTF. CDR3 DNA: TGTGCAAGTTCAGGGGAGGTCCTGGGTGGCTACACCTTC.

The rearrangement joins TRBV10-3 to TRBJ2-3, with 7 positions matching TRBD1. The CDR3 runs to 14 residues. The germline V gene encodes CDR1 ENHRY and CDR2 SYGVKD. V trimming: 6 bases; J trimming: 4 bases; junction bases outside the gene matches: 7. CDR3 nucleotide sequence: TGTGCCATCAGGGTCACAGGGGACGCAGATACGCAGTATTTT. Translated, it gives CAIRVTGDADTQYF.

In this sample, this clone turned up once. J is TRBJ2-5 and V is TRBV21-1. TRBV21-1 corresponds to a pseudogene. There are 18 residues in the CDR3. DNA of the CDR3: TGTGCCAGCAGCAAATCTTCGCTCCGACGGGCGGAGCAAGAGACCCAGTACTTC. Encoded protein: CASSKSSLRRAEQETQYF.